This T cell receptor (beta chain) is from a study of T cells in localized non-small cell lung cancer. General observations from the study: Exceeding tumor, uninvolved adjacent lung had the highest T cell clonality. Only one tumor region was sequenced, so heterogeneity remains possible.

Sequencing used immunoSEQ multiplex PCR; TCRdb keeps in-frame clones, though not all of them. The sample holds tens of thousands of clones, 65% to 85% seen once. Trimming cost V 4 bases and J 5 bases; bases outside gene matches: 5. CDR1 and CDR2 (germline): SGHTA, FQGTGA. CDR3 length equals 14 residues. A note on this clone: Its specificity is not known.

The sequences come from peripheral blood mononuclear cells, collected before any cancer treatment. The TCR originated in a man aged 35-69 years with stage III lung adenocarcinoma. This chain joins TRBV7-3 and TRBJ2-1; 7 bases line up with TRBD1. The DNA of the CDR3 is TGTGCCAGCAGCTCGGGACAGACCAACAATGAGCAGTTCTTC. Amino acids: CASSSGQTNNEQFF.